The subject of this entry is one T cell receptor (beta chain). No cognate antigen has been identified for it. No per-base quality is available; no much larger clone lies one base away. The germline V gene yields KGHSH for CDR1 and LQKENI for CDR2. The CDR3 spans 15 residues, from the cysteine through the phenylalanine. Left in the record is the CDR3 DNA by itself, 45 bases read in frame from the first base. At the junction V is shortened by 8 bases and J by 0 bases, with 14 bases in between. Every donor in the study was a healthy Caucasian. The twin cohort comprised three pairs of female monozygotic twins, all aged about 18 to 29 years. Positive isolation kits from Invitrogen were used to isolate the CD4+ and CD8+ T cell populations. The library was built by means of 5' RACE. TCRdb names Illumina HiSeq 2000 as the instrument used. Template switching added a universal primer binding site, and the final cDNA carried a unique molecular identifier that allowed TCR cDNA molecules to be counted accurately. Specific primers in the conserved constant-segment region were used to synthesize first-strand cDNA for TCR alpha and beta chains. To control for contamination, every cDNA library was double barcoded, receiving both a SMART-Mk sample barcode and Illumina barcodes. TruSeq adapter sequences along with Illumina sample barcodes were introduced in two successive PCR steps. The Illumina HiSeq platform was used with custom primers to sequence TCR alpha and beta cDNA libraries. The study's own analysis went as follows. MiGEC processed the raw reads to extract unique molecular identifiers, while MiXCR was used to determine the CDR3 positions. For each individual, recombination models were inferred using an EM algorithm with the repgenHMM and IGoR tools. The analysis of shared clonotypes was done with the tcR package in R, with sharing normalized by the product of cloneset sizes. To study raw recombination free of thymic and clonal selection effects, out-of-frame nonproductive sequences were analyzed. TCRdb trimmed the raw reads at Q25, called clones with MiXCR and kept productive beta chains. Every CDR3 protein is listed once, alongside the most common genes and DNA of its rows. The V and J calls were not made by the authors but by TCRdb's processing. The sample contains around 470,000 distinct CDR3 sequences, approximately 15% of them found a single time. The top ten clonotypes cover 0.5% to 0.65% of the sample.

This entry comes from a study of identical twins (dated by TCRdb to the mid-2010s). Context from the whole study: TCR alpha and beta repertoires from monozygotic twins, unrelated adults of various ages and cord blood were deep-sequenced to test whether fetal clonotypes persist. Replicate twin experiments were performed at different times using different library preparation protocols to rule out contamination. Results the study describes overall, beyond this receptor: Because the same donors could not be followed over many years, the conclusions relied on cross-sectional statistical analysis. Excess twin sharing in beta out-of-frame sequences was weaker because fewer shared sequences lowered the signal-to-noise ratio. Abundant cord blood beta clonotypes had fewer insertions, young adult naive repertoires showed a similar but weaker trend, and memory repertoires showed no such trend. Invariant T cells such as MAIT and iNKT could partly confound zero-insertion analyses, although diverse VJ usage argued against such confounding for most clonotypes. Out-of-frame TCR alpha sharing in monozygotic twins was systematically underestimated by recombination models, whereas sharing between unrelated individuals was in agreement with the recombination models. Compared with coincidental sharing between unrelated individuals, an excess of low generation-probability sequences was observed among out-of-frame TCR alpha sequences shared between twins.

The sample was also reused in another study, on yellow fever vaccine responses in identical twins. Per that second paper: The T cell response to vaccination in identical twins was reported by the authors to appear partly convergent and partly personalized. In identical twins, the study followed T cell clones that responded to the vaccine with precision.

This clonotype originated in a young woman in good health. The sequenced material came from CD4+ T cells sorted from blood. This chain joins TRBV18 to TRBJ1-5, with no confidently assigned D gene. CDR3 region: CASRDMSNSNQPQHF. Read as DNA, the sequence is TGTGCCAGCCGCGACATGAGCAATAGCAATCAGCCCCAGCATTTT.